A single sample gave rise to the 4 T cell receptor beta chains below, sequenced in a study of T cell changes during pregnancy in multiple sclerosis (dated by TCRdb to between 2018 and 2020). Libraries were made using the immunoSEQ multiplex PCR assay. The table was pulled from immuneACCESS by TCRdb, which kept in-frame rearrangements only. Such tables lose some clones; where checked, under half of the loss comes from unresolved V genes, and the rest has no known cause. The sample data list roughly 93,000 clones, and around 93% of these were observed just once. The top ten clones comprise around 1.7% of the sample. The sequencing used peripheral blood, collected in the first trimester of pregnancy. These receptors came from a female donor in good health, enrolled as a control in a pregnancy study.

This chain connects TRBV7-2 to TRBJ2-5; possible D gene TRBD1, 6 bases. Germline V CDR1 and CDR2: SGHTA, FQGNSA. This CDR3 has 15 residues. Trimming left V 1 base short and J 0 bases short, with 9 bases between. CDR3 coding DNA: TGTGCCAGCAGCTTAGGCAGGGGAAACCAAGAGACCCAGTACTTC. It yields the protein CASSLGRGNQETQYF.

The V call is TRBV5-1, the J call TRBJ1-4, with D tentatively TRBD1 (5 bases). The CDR3 has 15 residues. Germline lookup yields CDR1 SGHRS and CDR2 YFSETQ. V was trimmed by 4 bases and J by 6 bases, leaving 16 bases between them. The CDR3 protein is CASSDLAGGDEKLFF. CDR3 DNA sequence: TGCGCCAGCAGCGATCTAGCGGGGGGAGATGAAAAACTGTTTTTT.

This clone was recorded only once. The gene calls are TRBV7-2 and TRBJ1-3, with 9 bases aligning to TRBD1. V was pared by 3 bases and J by 1 base, with 1 base of the junction left unmatched. The CDR3 sequence is 15 residues long. Germline CDR1 and CDR2: SGHTA and FQGNSA. The CDR3, as DNA: TGTGCCAGCAGCTTCGGGACAGGGTCTGGAAACACCATATATTTT. Its protein product is CASSFGTGSGNTIYF.

The rearrangement links TRBV30 to TRBJ1-3; D may be TRBD1 (6 bases). Germline V gene data show CDR1 as GTSNPN and CDR2 as SVGIG (reference sequence). The V and J ends lost 5 bases and 0 bases respectively, with 8 bases between them. This CDR3 has 13 residues. In DNA form, the CDR3 reads TGTGCCTGGCAGGGGAACTCTGGAAACACCATATATTTT. Translating gives CAWQGNSGNTIYF.